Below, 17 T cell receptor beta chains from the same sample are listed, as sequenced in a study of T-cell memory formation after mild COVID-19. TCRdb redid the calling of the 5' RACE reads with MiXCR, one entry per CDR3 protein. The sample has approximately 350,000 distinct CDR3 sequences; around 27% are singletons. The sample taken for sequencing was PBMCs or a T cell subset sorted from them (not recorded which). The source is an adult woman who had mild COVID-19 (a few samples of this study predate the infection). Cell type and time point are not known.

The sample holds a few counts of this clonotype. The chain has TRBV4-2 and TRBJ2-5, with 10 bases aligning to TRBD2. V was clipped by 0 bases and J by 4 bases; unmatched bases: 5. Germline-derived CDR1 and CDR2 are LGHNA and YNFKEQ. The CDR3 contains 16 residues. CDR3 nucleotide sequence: TGTGCCAGCAGCCAAGATCGAGTAGCGGGGGGAGAGACCCAGTACTTC. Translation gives CASSQDRVAGGETQYF.

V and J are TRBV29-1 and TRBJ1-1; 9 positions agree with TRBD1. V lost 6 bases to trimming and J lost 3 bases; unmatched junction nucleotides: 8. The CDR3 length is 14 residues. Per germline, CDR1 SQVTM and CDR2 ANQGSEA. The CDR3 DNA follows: TGCAGCGTCTTACAGGGGGCATGGCACACTGAAGCTTTCTTT. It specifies CSVLQGAWHTEAFF.

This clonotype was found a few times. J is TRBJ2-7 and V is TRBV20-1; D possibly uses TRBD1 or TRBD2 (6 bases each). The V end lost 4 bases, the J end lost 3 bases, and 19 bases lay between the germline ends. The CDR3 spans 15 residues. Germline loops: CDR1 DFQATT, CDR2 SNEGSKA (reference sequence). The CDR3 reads CSAKPIGGSNYEQYF. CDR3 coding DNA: TGCAGTGCTAAACCCATCGGGGGCAGTAACTACGAGCAGTACTTC.

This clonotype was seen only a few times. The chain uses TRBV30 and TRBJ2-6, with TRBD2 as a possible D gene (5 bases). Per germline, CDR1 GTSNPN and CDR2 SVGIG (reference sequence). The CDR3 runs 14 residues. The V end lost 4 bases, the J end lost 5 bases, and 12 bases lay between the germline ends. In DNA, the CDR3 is TGTGCCTGGAACATTCCGGGAAGGGCCAACGTCCTGACTTTC. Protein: CAWNIPGRANVLTF.

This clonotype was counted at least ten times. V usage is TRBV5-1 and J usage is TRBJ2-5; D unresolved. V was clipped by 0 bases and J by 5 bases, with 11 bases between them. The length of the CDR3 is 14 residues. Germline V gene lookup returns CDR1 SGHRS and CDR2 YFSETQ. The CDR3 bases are TGCGCCAGCAGCTTGGTATCATCCCAGGAGACCCAGTACTTC. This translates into CASSLVSSQETQYF.

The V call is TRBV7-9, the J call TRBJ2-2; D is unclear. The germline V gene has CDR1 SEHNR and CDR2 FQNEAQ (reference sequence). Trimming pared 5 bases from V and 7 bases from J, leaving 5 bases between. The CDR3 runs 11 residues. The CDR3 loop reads CASSQRGELFF. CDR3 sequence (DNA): TGTGCCAGCAGCCAACGCGGGGAGCTGTTTTTT.

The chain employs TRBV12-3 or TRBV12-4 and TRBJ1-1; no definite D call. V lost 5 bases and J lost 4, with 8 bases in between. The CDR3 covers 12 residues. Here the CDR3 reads CASSLVLTEAFF. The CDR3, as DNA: TGTGCCAGCAGTCTCGTTCTCACTGAAGCTTTCTTT.

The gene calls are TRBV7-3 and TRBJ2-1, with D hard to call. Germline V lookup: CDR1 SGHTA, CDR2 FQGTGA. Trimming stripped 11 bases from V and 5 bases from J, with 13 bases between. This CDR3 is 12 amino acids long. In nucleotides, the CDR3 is TGTGCCGACGGACGAGGACACAATGAGCAGTTCTTC. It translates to CADGRGHNEQFF.

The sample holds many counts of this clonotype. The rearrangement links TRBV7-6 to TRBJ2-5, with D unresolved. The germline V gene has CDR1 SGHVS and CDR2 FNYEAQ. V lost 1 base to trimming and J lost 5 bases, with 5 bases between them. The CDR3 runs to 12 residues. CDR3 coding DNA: TGTGCCAGCAGCTTAGATGGGGAGACCCAGTACTTC. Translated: CASSLDGETQYF. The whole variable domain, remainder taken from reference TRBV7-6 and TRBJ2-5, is GAGVSQSPRYKVTKRGQDVALRCDPISGHVSLYWYRQALGQGPEFLTYFNYEAQQDKSGLPNDRFSAERPEGSISTLTIQRTEQRDSAMYRCASSLDGETQYFGPGTRLLVL.

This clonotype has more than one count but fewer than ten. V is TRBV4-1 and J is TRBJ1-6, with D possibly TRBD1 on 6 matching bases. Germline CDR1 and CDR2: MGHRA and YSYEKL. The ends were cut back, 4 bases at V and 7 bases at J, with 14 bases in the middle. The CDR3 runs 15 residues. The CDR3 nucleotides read TGCGCCAGCAGCCCAAAGGCAGGGACAAATTCACCCCTCCACTTT. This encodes CASSPKAGTNSPLHF.

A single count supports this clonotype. CDR3 region: CSANPCTEMNTEAFF. The CDR3 DNA sequence: TGCAGTGCCAATCCCTGTACGGAGATGAACACTGAAGCTTTCTTT. The chain has TRBV20-1 and TRBJ1-1; D gene ambiguous. This CDR3 is built from 15 residues. The V end lost 6 bases, the J end lost 0 bases, and 17 bases lay between the germline ends. The V gene's germline CDR1 is DFQATT and CDR2 SNEGSKA (reference sequence).

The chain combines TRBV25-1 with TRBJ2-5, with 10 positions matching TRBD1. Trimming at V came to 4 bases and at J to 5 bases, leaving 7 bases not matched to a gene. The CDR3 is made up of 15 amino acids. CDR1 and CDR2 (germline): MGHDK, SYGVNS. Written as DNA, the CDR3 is TGTGCCAGCAGTGTTGACAGGGGGCTTAGGGAGACCCAGTACTTC. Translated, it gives CASSVDRGLRETQYF. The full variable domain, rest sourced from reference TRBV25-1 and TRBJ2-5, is EADIYQTPRYLVIGTGKKITLECSQTMGHDKMYWYQQDPGMELHLIHYSYGVNSTEKGDLSSESTVSRIRTEHFPLTLESARPSHTSQYLCASSVDRGLRETQYFGPGTRLLVL.

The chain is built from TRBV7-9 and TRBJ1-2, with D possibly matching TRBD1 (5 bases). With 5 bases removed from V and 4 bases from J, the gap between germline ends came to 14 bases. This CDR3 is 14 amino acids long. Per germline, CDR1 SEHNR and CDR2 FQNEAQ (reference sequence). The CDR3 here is CASSDRPGPYGYTF. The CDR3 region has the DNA TGTGCCAGCAGCGACAGACCTGGCCCCTATGGCTACACCTTC.

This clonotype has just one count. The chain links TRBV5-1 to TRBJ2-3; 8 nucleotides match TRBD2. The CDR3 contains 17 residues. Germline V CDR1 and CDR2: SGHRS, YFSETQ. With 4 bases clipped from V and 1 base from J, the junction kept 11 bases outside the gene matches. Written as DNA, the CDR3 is TGCGCCAGCAGCGGAGGAGGGGGACTAGTAGGCACAGATACGCAGTATTTT. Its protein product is CASSGGGGLVGTDTQYF.

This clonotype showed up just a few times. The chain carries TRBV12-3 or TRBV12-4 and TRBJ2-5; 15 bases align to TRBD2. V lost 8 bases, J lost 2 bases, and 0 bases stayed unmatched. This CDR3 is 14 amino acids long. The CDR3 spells CASGTSGGQETQYF. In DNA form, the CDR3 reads TGTGCCAGCGGGACTAGCGGGGGGCAAGAGACCCAGTACTTC.

CDR3 sequence reads: CASSVAGFAQETQYF. The DNA of the CDR3 is TGTGCCAGCAGCGTAGCAGGCTTCGCCCAAGAGACCCAGTACTTC. The V gene is TRBV9, the J gene TRBJ2-5; no clear D. V lost 0 bases, J lost 1 base, and 10 bases lay in between. The germline V gene has CDR1 SGDLS and CDR2 YYNGEE. This CDR3 has 15 amino acids.

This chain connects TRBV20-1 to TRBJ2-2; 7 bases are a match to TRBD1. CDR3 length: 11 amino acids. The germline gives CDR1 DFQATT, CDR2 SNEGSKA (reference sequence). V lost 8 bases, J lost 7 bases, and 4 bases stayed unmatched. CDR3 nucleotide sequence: TGCAGTATTCGACAGGGCGGGGAGCTGTTTTTT. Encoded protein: CSIRQGGELFF.